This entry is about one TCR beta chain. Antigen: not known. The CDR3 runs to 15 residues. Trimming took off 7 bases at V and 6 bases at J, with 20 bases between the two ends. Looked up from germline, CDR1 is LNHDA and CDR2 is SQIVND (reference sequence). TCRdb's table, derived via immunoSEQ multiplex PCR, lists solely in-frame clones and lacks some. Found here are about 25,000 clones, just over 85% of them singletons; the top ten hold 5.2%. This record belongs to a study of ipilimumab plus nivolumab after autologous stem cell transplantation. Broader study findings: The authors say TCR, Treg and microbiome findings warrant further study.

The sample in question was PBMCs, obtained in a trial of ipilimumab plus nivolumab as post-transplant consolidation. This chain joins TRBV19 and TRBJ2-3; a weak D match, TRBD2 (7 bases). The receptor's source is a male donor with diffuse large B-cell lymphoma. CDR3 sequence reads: CASTGGWGGLDTQYF. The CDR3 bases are TGTGCCAGTACGGGGGGCTGGGGCGGTCTCGATACGCAGTATTTT.